This T cell receptor beta chain was retrieved from a study of vaccination effects on CD4 cells after COVID-19. Study as a whole: A median of 72 days separated the second dose and sampling.

Here immunoSEQ multiplex PCR was the method, and the copy in TCRdb shows in-frame clones only, minus some. The sample yields just under 60,000 clones, 78% seen once. As regards this clone: The target antigen is unknown.

Overall study findings and caveats: Sampling in the study covered few convalescent patients and included no early post-infection timepoints. Substantial clonal contraction characterized both infection- and vaccine-induced clones late after vaccination.

Antigen-specific CD4+ T cells were expanded (with viral peptide pools) by the ViraFEST assay ahead of sequencing. It was after approximately 11 days of culture that CD4+ T cells were isolated. Participants were vaccinated with two doses of either the BNT162b2 or mRNA-1273 vaccine. The authors exchanged half the medium for IL-2 medium on days 3 and 7. Germline CDR1 and CDR2: MNHNS and SASEGT. The ends were cut back, 0 bases at V and 6 bases at J, with 17 bases in the middle. CDR3 length: 16 residues. The clonotype was recovered from a human donor who received a COVID-19 vaccine. Specimen: CD4+ T cells from PBMCs cultured with HCoV-OC43 spike peptides, collected after COVID-19 vaccination. The subset is: HCoV-OC43 spike overlapping peptide pool stimulation. V gene TRBV6-1 combines with J gene TRBJ1-2; D not resolved. The CDR3 is CASSEAIRPGKDGYTF. The CDR3 DNA follows: TGTGCCAGCAGTGAAGCTATACGGCCGGGAAAGGATGGCTACACCTTC.